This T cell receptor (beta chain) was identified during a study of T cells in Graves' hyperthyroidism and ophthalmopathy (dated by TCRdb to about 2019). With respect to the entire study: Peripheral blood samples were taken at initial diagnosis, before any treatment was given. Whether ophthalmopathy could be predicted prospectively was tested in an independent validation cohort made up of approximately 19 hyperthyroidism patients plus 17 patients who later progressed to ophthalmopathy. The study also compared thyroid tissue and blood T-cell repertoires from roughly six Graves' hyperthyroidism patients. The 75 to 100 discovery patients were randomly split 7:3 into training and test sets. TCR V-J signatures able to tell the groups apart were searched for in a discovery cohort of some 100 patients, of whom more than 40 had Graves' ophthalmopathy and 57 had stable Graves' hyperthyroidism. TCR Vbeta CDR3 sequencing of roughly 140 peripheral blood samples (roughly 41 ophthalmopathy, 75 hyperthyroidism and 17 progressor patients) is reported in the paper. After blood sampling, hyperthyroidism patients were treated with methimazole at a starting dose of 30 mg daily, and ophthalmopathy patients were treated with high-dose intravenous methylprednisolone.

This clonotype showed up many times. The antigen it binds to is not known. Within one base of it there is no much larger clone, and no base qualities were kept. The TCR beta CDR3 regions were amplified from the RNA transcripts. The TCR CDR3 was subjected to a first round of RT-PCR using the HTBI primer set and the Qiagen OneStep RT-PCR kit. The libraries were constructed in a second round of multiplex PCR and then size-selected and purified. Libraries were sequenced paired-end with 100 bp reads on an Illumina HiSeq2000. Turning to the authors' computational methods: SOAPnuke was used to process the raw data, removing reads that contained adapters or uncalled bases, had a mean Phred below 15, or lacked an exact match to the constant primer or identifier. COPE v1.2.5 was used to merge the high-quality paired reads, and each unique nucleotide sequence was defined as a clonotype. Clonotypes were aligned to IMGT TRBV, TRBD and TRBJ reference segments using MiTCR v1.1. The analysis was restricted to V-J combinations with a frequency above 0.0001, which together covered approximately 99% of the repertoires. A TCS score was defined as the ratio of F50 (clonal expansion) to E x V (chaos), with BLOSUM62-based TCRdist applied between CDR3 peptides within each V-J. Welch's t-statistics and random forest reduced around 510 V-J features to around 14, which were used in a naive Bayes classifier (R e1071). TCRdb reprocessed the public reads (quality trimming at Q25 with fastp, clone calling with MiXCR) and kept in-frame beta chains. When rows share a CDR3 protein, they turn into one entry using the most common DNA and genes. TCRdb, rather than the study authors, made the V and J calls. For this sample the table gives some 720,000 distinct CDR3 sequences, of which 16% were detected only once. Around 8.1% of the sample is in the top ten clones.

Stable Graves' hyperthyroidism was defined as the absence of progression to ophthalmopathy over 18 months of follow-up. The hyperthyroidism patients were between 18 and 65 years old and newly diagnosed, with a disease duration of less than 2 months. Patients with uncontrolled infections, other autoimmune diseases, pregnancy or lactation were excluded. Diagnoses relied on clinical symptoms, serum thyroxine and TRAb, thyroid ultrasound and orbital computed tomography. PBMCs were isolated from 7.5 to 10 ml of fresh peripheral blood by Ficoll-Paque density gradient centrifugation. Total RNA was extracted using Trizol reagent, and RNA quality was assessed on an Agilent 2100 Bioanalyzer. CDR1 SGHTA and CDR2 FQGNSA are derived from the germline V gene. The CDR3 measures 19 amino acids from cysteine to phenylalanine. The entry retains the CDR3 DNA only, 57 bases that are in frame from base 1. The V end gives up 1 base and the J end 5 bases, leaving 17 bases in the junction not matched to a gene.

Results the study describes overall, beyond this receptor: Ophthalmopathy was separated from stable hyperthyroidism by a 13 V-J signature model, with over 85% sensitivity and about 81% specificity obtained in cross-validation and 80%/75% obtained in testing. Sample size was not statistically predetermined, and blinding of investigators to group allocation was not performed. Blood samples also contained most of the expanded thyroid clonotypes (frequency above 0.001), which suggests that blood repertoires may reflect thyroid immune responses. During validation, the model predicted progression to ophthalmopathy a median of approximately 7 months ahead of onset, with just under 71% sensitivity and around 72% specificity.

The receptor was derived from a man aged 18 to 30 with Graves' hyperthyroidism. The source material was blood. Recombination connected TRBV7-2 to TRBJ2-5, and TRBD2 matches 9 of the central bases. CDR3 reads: CASSLGFRVASGIGETQYF. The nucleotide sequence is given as TGTGCCAGCAGCTTAGGGTTTCGGGTGGCTAGCGGGATAGGGGAGACCCAGTACTTC.